Listed below are T cell receptor beta chains from one sample, sequenced in a study of shared clonotypes between healthy human individuals. Generated by immunoSEQ multiplex PCR, the TCRdb table keeps only in-frame clones and is missing some. The sample holds over 2,000,000 clones, over 85% seen once. Sequences were obtained from naive CD8+ T cells from PBMCs. The origin of the receptors is a man between 18 and 29 years old in good health. Some clones in this sample may be carry-over from other donors' samples. Each CDR3 is given without its conserved first and last residue. Clone sizes are given selectively: once, few, many, or a class where the clone is expanded.

abundance,v_gene,len,CDR3aa
NA,TRBV7-9,13,ASSPSGSNTGELF
few,TRBV7-9,11,ASSAPGTTEAF
NA,TRBV6-5,12,ASSYSARNYGYT
NA,TRBV7-8,11,ASSSGQRETQY
NA,TRBV7-9,12,ASSLVVRNYGYT
NA,TRBV27,11,ASSLRGFYGYT
once,TRBV4-3,12,ASSQDTRSDTQY
NA,TRBV13,11,ASSSALDTEAF
NA,TRBV7-9,16,ASSLVGRQGTRTGELF
once,TRBV7-9,11,ASSAASGGTQY
NA,TRBV28,15,ASSPTGGTTANGELF
NA,TRBV13,11,ASSLKGTDTQY
NA,TRBV4-2,11,ASSQEPTLEQF
NA,TRBV27,12,ASSLSGQWETQY
NA,TRBV19,14,ASRNIGVMVAGELF
NA,TRBV27,10,ASRKREGLQF
NA,TRBV27,12,ASSLRVEKETQY
NA,TRBV7-9,13,ASSDGDRWSYEQY
NA,TRBV15,11,ATSTSETTEAF
NA,TRBV7-9,12,ASSWYGSPYEQY
NA,TRBV9,14,ASSLNPGGVHNEQF
NA,TRBV19,13,ASSTIPGTVYGYT
NA,TRBV4-3,13,ASTSNLGRNSEAF
NA,TRBV2,10,ASTSDNQPQH
NA,TRBV9,12,ASSVGTSNEKLF
once,TRBV4-1,14,ASSPRGGGSNQPQH
NA,TRBV5-4,11,ASSLGPDYEQY
NA,TRBV7-6,11,ASSSVPNQPQH
NA,TRBV28,19,ASSLYVALSPGQGRPDTQY
NA,TRBV11-2,13,ASSSNSGTYNEQF
NA,TRBV6-1,13,ASTSIQEYQETQY
NA,TRBV27,12,ASSPGPGDAEAF
once,TRBV27,13,ASSFSSLDPYEQY
NA,TRBV27,11,ASSLSTAAPQH
once,TRBV29-1,10,SVGDRNYGYT
NA,TRBV28,18,ASSLRRAEKPGHIPTEAF
NA,TRBV4-1,11,ASSQVVAYEQY
NA,TRBV7-6,12,ASGGGGHSMGYT
once,TRBV27,14,ASSLSRGVLSYEQY
NA,TRBV27,10,ASSPELGEQY
NA,TRBV9,14,ASSVGLQGRNTEAF
NA,TRBV7-9,14,ASSLGGQGFSYEQY
NA,TRBV29-1,12,SVAGGVNTGELF
NA,TRBV27,11,ASRGGPHTEAF
NA,TRBV5-1,14,ASSLAGRGKQETQY
NA,TRBV6-1,11,ASSLGDYRDLY
NA,TRBV7-9,12,ASRLGTGNSEAF
NA,TRBV30,12,AWSLTGSPYEQY
NA,TRBV27,16,ASSLLPGQGAPGTEAF
NA,TRBV7-9,17,ASSQIGLSGGSSYNEQF
NA,TRBV19,11,ASTSFINTEAF
NA,TRBV4-1,10,ASSQEGDEQY
NA,TRBV28,10,ASRTPPEPQH
NA,TRBV28,11,ASTVWGNQPQH
NA,TRBV7-6,14,ASSLAPGVNTGELF
NA,TRBV9,12,ASSGGDTVYEQY